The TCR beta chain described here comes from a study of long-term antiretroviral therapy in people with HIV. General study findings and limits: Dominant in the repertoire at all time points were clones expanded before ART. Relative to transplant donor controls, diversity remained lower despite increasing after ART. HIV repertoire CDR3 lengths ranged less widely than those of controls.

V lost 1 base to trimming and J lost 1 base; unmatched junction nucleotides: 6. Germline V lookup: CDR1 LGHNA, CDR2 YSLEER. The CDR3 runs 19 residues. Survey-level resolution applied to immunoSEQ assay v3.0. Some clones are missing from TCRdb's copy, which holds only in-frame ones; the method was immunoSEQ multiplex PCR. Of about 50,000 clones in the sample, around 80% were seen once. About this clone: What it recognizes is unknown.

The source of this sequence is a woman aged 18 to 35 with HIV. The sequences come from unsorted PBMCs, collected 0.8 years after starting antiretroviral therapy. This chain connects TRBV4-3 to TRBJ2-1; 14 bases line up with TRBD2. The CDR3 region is CASSQAPGTSGSSYNEQFF. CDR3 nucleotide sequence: TGCGCCAGCAGCCAAGCACCCGGGACTAGCGGGAGTTCCTACAATGAGCAGTTCTTC.